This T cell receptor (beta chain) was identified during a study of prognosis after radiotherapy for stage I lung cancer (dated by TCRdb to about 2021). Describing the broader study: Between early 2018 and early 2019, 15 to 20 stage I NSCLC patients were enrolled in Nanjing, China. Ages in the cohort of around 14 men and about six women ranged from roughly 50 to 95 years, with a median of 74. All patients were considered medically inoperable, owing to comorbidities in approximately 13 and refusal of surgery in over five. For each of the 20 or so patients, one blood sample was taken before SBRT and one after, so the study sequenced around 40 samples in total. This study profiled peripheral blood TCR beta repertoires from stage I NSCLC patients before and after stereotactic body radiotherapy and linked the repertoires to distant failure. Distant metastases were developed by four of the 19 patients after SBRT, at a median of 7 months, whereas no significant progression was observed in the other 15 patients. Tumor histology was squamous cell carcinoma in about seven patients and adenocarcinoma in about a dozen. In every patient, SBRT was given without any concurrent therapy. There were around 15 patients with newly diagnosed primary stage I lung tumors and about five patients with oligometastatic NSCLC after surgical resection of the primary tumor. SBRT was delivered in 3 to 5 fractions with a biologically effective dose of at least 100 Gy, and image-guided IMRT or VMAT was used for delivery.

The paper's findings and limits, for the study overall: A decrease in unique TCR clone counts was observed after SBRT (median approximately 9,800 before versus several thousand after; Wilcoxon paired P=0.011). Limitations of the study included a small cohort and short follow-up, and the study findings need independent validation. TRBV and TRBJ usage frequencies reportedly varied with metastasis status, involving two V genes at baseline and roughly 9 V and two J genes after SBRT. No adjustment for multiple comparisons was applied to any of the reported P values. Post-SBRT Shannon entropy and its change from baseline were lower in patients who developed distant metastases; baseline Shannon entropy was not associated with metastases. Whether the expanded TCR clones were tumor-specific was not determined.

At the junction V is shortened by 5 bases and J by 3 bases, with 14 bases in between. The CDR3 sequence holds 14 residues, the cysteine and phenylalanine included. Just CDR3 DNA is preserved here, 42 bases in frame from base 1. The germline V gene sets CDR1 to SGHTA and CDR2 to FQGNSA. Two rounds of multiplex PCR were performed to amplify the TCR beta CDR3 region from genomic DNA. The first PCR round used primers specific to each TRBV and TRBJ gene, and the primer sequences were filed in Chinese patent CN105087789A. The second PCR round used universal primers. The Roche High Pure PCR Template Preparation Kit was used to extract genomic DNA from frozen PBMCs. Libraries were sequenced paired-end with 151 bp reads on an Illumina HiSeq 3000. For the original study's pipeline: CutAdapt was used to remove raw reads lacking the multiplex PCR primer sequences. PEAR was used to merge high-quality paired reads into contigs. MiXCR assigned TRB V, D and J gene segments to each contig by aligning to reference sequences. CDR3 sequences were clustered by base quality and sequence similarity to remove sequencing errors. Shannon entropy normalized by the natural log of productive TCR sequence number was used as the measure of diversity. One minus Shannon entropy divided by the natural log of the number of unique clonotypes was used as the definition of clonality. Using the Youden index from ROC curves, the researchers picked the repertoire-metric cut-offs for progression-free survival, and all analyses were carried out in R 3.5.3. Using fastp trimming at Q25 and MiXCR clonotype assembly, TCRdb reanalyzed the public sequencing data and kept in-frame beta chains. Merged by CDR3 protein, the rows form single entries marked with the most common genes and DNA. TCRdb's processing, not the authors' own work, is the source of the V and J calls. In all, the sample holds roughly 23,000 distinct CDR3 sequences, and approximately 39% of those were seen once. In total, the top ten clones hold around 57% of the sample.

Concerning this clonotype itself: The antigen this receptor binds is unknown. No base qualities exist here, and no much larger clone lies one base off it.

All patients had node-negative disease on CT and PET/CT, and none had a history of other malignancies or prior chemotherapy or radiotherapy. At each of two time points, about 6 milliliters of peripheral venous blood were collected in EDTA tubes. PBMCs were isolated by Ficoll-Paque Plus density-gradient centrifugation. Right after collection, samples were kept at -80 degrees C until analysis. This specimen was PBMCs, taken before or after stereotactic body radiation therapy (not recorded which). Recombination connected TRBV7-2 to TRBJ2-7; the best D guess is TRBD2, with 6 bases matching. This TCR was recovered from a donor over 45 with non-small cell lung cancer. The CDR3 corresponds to CASSLWGGGYEQYF. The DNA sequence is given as TGTGCCAGCAGCCTATGGGGAGGCGGCTACGAGCAGTACTTC.